This T cell receptor (beta chain) was captured in a study of T cell responses to AZD1222 COVID-19 vaccine. Sequencing was performed with immunoSEQ multiplex PCR; in TCRdb, only in-frame clones are kept and a portion is missing. The sample lists 70,000 to 90,000 clones; 80% to 90% were seen once. Germline CDR1 is KGHSH and CDR2 is LQKENI. The V end was cut by 3 bases, the J end by 2 bases, with 7 bases between. The CDR3 spans 13 residues. Sequencing used peripheral blood, obtained 28 days after the second AZD1222 dose. This rearrangement joins TRBV18 to TRBJ1-1, with unresolved D. This receptor was taken from an adult who received the AZD1222 COVID-19 vaccine. The CDR3, as DNA: TGTGCCAGCTCACCGGGTGGAAACACTGAAGCTTTCTTT. Its protein product is CASSPGGNTEAFF.